A single sample gave rise to the 29 T cell receptor beta chains below, sequenced in a study of cytomegalovirus exposure and HLA in healthy donors. PCR amplification relied on 60 Vbeta primers (plus 13 Jbeta primers). Produced via immunoSEQ multiplex PCR; TCRdb's table is partial and in-frame only. This table holds roughly 110,000 clones. Input material: PBMCs. The receptors come from a man younger than 45 in good health and CMV-seronegative.

The gene calls are TRBV9 and TRBJ2-5; TRBD1 matches at 10 bases. V gave up 3 bases and J gave up 1 base; unmatched junction bases: 9. This CDR3 region has 17 residues. Looked up from germline, CDR1 is SGDLS and CDR2 is YYNGEE. CDR3: CASSAGVWTGGQETQYF. Here the CDR3 DNA reads TGTGCCAGCAGCGCTGGGGTGTGGACAGGGGGCCAAGAGACCCAGTACTTC.

The chain employs TRBV7-8 and TRBJ2-7; TRBD2 matches at 11 bases. This CDR3 is built from 16 residues. Germline V gives CDR1 SGHVS, CDR2 FQNEAQ. J gave up 0 bases and V 1 base, and 2 bases lay outside the gene matches. In DNA form, the CDR3 reads TGTGCCAGCAGCTTAGGACTAGCGGGGTCCTCCTACGAGCAGTACTTC. Amino acids: CASSLGLAGSSYEQYF. Full variable domain (missing parts from reference TRBV7-8 and TRBJ2-7): GAGVSQSPRYKVAKRGQDVALRCDPISGHVSLFWYQQALGQGPEFLTYFQNEAQLDKSGLPSDRFFAERPEGSVSTLKIQRTQQEDSAVYLCASSLGLAGSSYEQYFGPGTRLTVT.

V is TRBV10-1 and J is TRBJ2-2; 12 positions agree with TRBD1. In germline, CDR1 is WNHNN, CDR2 SYGVQD (reference sequence). The CDR3 has 14 amino acids. Trimming removed 10 bases from V and 6 bases from J; junction bases left unmatched: 6. CDR3 loop: CATMGQGAAGELFF. The CDR3 DNA reads TGCGCCACCATGGGACAGGGGGCTGCCGGGGAGCTGTTTTTT.

The chain has TRBV5-6 and TRBJ1-5, with D possibly matching TRBD1 (6 bases). V was cut by 4 bases and J by 3 bases, with 17 bases left in between. Germline V gene sequence: CDR1 SGHDT, CDR2 YYEEEE. This CDR3 is built from 16 residues. The CDR3 here is CASSTLDSFNNQPQHF. The CDR3 DNA reads as TGTGCCAGCAGCACCTTGGACAGCTTTAACAATCAGCCCCAGCATTTT.

With regard to this clone: Germline is not matched at one junction end, which may reflect a read error. The chain links TRBV5-4 to TRBJ1-2, with 10 bases fitting TRBD1. The CDR3 extends over 14 amino acids. Germline V gene lookup returns CDR1 SGHNT and CDR2 YYREEE (reference sequence). CDR3 DNA sequence: TGTGCCAGCAGCCCCCCCCCGGGCGGGACAGGGGTTCAGTTC. Protein product: CASSPPPGGTGVQF.

The chain has TRBV6-5 and TRBJ2-7; TRBD1 aligns across 8 bases. Germline V gives CDR1 MNHEY, CDR2 SVGAGI. CDR3 length equals 15 residues. The V and J ends lost 4 bases and 6 bases, in that order; junction bases with no gene match: 11. The CDR3 loop is CASSFAPGGLGEQYF. CDR3 in DNA: TGTGCCAGCAGTTTCGCTCCAGGGGGCTTAGGCGAGCAGTACTTC.

The rearrangement uses TRBV5-5 and TRBJ2-1; 7 bases align to TRBD1. The CDR3 loop spans 16 amino acids. V lost 1 base, J lost 1 base, and 5 bases stayed unmatched. Germline loops: CDR1 SGHKS, CDR2 YYEKEE (reference sequence). The CDR3 sequence: CASSLTGEISYNEQFF. CDR3 DNA sequence: TGTGCCAGCAGCTTGACAGGGGAGATATCCTACAATGAGCAGTTCTTC.

CDR3 DNA: TGTGCCAGTAGTAATTCAGGTTACAATGAGCAGTTCTTC. Residues: CASSNSGYNEQFF. This sequence joins TRBV19 and TRBJ2-1; D is unclear. The germline CDR1 and CDR2 sequences are LNHDA and SQIVND (reference sequence). CDR3 size: 13 residues. Trimming cost V 4 bases and J 4 bases, with 8 bases left between them. Drawing the rest from reference TRBV19 and TRBJ2-1, the complete variable domain is DGGITQSPKYLFRKEGQNVTLSCEQNLNHDAMYWYRQDPGQGLRLIYYSQIVNDFQKGDIAEGYSVSREKKESFPLTVTSAQKNPTAFYLCASSNSGYNEQFFGPGTRLTVL.

The chain has TRBV7-2 and TRBJ1-2; D gene unclear. The CDR3 is 15 amino acids. Germline V gives CDR1 SGHTA, CDR2 FQGNSA. Deletions cut 5 bases from V and 0 bases from J, with 13 bases between. The CDR3 nucleotides are TGTGCCAGCAGCAGCCTACCTGAGACTAACTATGGCTACACCTTC. It translates to CASSSLPETNYGYTF.

The genes are TRBV6-5 and TRBJ1-3; D unresolved. V lost 5 bases and J lost 0, with 5 bases in between. Germline-derived CDR1 and CDR2 are MNHEY and SVGAGI. CDR3 length: 13 amino acids. The CDR3 region is CASSPSSGNTIYF. CDR3 in DNA: TGTGCCAGCAGTCCCAGCTCTGGAAACACCATATATTTT.

V is TRBV6-4 and J is TRBJ2-7, with a tentative D call TRBD1 (5 bases). The CDR3 runs 15 residues. Trimming shortened V by 2 bases and J by 3 bases, and 14 bases separated the two germline ends. The V gene's germline CDR1 is MRHNA and CDR2 SNTAGT. CDR3 amino acids: CASSDLWGKLYEQYF. The CDR3 DNA is TGTGCCAGCAGTGACCTATGGGGCAAGCTCTACGAGCAGTACTTC.

V gene TRBV5-6 combines with J gene TRBJ1-2; D remains ambiguous. Trimming took off 4 bases at V and 8 bases at J, with 15 bases between the two ends. CDR1 and CDR2 from the germline V gene are SGHDT and YYEEEE. There are 13 residues in the CDR3. For the CDR3, the DNA is TGTGCCAGCAGCCTCGGGGTAATCGGCGGCTACACCTTC. Protein product: CASSLGVIGGYTF.

The chain combines TRBV11-2 with TRBJ2-1; D might be TRBD2 (6 bases). Trimming removed 4 bases at V and 9 bases at J, with 16 bases between. This CDR3 contains 14 residues. Per germline, CDR1 SGHAT and CDR2 FQNNGV. In nucleotides, the CDR3 is TGTGCCAGCAGCTACGAGGGCGGAGGGAGTGAGCAGTTCTTC. Its protein is CASSYEGGGSEQFF.

The chain is built from TRBV20-1 and TRBJ2-1, with TRBD1 identical over 8 bases. This CDR3 comprises 11 residues. The germline gives CDR1 DFQATT, CDR2 SNEGSKA (reference sequence). The trim removed 3 bases at V and 14 bases at J, leaving 6 bases unmatched. The CDR3 region has the DNA TGCAGTGCTAGGATTCGGACAGGGAAGTTCTTC. Its protein is CSARIRTGKFF.

The chain uses TRBV5-1 and TRBJ1-2, with 8 nucleotides matching TRBD1. The CDR3 is made up of 14 amino acids. V shed 3 bases, J shed 8 bases, and the junction held 9 bases outside the gene matches. The germline gives CDR1 SGHRS, CDR2 YFSETQ. CDR3 loop: CASSSNRGEEGYTF. The CDR3 coding sequence is TGCGCCAGCAGCTCTAACAGGGGGGAAGAAGGCTACACCTTC.

The CDR3 here is CASSEVGETEAFF. CDR3 DNA sequence: TGTGCCAGCAGTGAAGTTGGGGAGACTGAAGCTTTCTTT. J is TRBJ1-1 and V is TRBV6-1; D remains ambiguous. Germline V gene data show CDR1 as MNHNS and CDR2 as SASEGT. CDR3 size: 13 residues. Between the trimmed V and J ends, which lost 1 base and 5 bases, there was a span of 8 bases.

The gene calls are TRBV5-1 and TRBJ2-1; 12 bases agree with TRBD2. CDR3 size: 16 residues. V shed 3 bases and J 4 bases; nucleotides not matched to a gene: 5. Germline-derived CDR1 and CDR2 are SGHRS and YFSETQ. CDR3 DNA: TGCGCCAGCAGCTCACTAGCGGGGGGACGTTACAATGAGCAGTTCTTC. Its translation is CASSSLAGGRYNEQFF.

V usage is TRBV6-1 and J usage is TRBJ2-3, with 9 bases lining up with TRBD2. The CDR3 has 14 amino acids. Germline-derived CDR1 and CDR2 are MNHNS and SASEGT. V lost 7 bases, J lost 3 bases, and 5 bases stayed unmatched. In DNA, the CDR3 is TGTGCCAGCATCCATAGCGGGGGAACAGATACGCAGTATTTT. Its protein product is CASIHSGGTDTQYF.

The rearrangement uses TRBV11-2 and TRBJ2-7; 8 nucleotides align to TRBD2. The length of the CDR3 is 16 residues. V gave up 5 bases and J gave up 4 bases; unmatched junction bases: 13. Looked up from germline, CDR1 is SGHAT and CDR2 is FQNNGV. For the CDR3, the DNA is TGTGCCAGCAGCGACCTTAGGCGGGGGGTTGTGTACGAGCAGTACTTC. Translation: CASSDLRRGVVYEQYF.

The rearrangement links TRBV19 to TRBJ1-1, with TRBD1 matching over 9 bases. V shed 10 bases, J shed 2 bases, and the junction held 17 bases outside the gene matches. The CDR3 has 17 residues. In germline, CDR1 is LNHDA, CDR2 SQIVND (reference sequence). In DNA form, the CDR3 reads TGTGCCACTTCCGGGACAGGGAAGATTCAGATAAACACTGAAGCTTTCTTT. This encodes CATSGTGKIQINTEAFF.

The V and J genes are TRBV2 and TRBJ1-3; no clear D. CDR3 length: 14 amino acids. Trimming removed 6 bases at V and 0 bases at J, with 9 bases between. CDR1 is SNHLY, CDR2 FYNNEI, per germline. The CDR3 nucleotides read TGTGCCAGCAGGAGGCCGAGCTCTGGAAACACCATATATTTT. The encoded protein is CASRRPSSGNTIYF.

The rearrangement uses TRBV4-1 and TRBJ2-5; D gene uncertain. Germline CDR1 MGHRA, CDR2 YSYEKL. Trimming removed 1 base from V and 2 bases from J, with 11 bases in between. This CDR3 has 15 residues. CDR3 sequence: CASSQVAREQETQYF. CDR3 sequence (DNA): TGCGCCAGCAGCCAAGTAGCCAGAGAGCAAGAGACCCAGTACTTC.

J is TRBJ1-2 and V is TRBV2; no clear D gene. Trimming shortened V by 5 bases and J by 4 bases, and 14 bases separated the two germline ends. This CDR3 is 14 amino acids long. Germline CDR1 is SNHLY and CDR2 is FYNNEI. The CDR3 DNA follows: TGTGCCAGCAGTTCCGACGGCGGTACCTATGGCTACACCTTC. Its protein is CASSSDGGTYGYTF. The entire variable domain, with the rest obtained from reference TRBV2 and TRBJ1-2, is as follows: EPEVTQTPSHQVTQMGQEVILRCVPISNHLYFYWYRQILGQKVEFLVSFYNNEISEKSEIFDDQFSVERPDGSNFTLKIRSTKLEDSAMYFCASSSDGGTYGYTFGSGTRLTVV.

The rearrangement joins TRBV5-4 to TRBJ1-1; possibly TRBD1 for D (6 bases). The germline gives CDR1 SGHNT, CDR2 YYREEE (reference sequence). This CDR3 is built from 15 residues. V dropped 3 bases and J dropped 1 base, with 13 bases sitting between them. The CDR3 nucleotides are TGTGCCAGCAGCTCCCGGGGACACGGGAACACTGAAGCTTTCTTT. Translating gives CASSSRGHGNTEAFF.

This clone is identified as medium-sized from frequency. The CDR3 protein is CASSLEEGQGIAGNTIYF. The CDR3, as DNA: TGTGCCAGCAGCTTAGAGGAAGGACAGGGAATCGCTGGAAACACCATATATTTT. V gene TRBV7-2 combines with J gene TRBJ1-3; 8 bases are a match to TRBD1. From germline, CDR1 is SGHTA and CDR2 FQGNSA. V lost 1 base, J lost 2 bases, and 10 bases stayed unmatched. This CDR3 is built from 18 residues.

The chain is built from TRBV7-6 and TRBJ2-5, with 11 bases lining up with TRBD2. Per germline, CDR1 SGHVS and CDR2 FNYEAQ. The CDR3 runs to 14 residues. V shed 5 bases and J 5 bases; nucleotides not matched to a gene: 4. The CDR3 DNA follows: TGTGCCAGCAGCCATAGCGGGGGGGCTGAGACCCAGTACTTC. Protein sequence: CASSHSGGAETQYF.

The chain combines TRBV19 with TRBJ1-1; D remains unclear. With 2 bases removed from V and 1 base from J, the gap between germline ends came to 11 bases. The CDR3 runs to 15 residues. The germline gives CDR1 LNHDA, CDR2 SQIVND (reference sequence). CDR3 region: CASSILADKNTEAFF. In DNA, the CDR3 is TGTGCCAGTAGTATATTGGCGGATAAGAACACTGAAGCTTTCTTT.

The rearrangement uses TRBV10-3 and TRBJ1-2, with TRBD1 as a possible D gene (5 bases). V dropped 2 bases and J dropped 8 bases, with 12 bases sitting between them. Germline V lookup: CDR1 ENHRY, CDR2 SYGVKD. There are 13 residues in the CDR3. CDR3 sequence: CAISESGQVGYTF. The CDR3 coding sequence is TGTGCCATCAGTGAGAGTGGACAAGTGGGCTACACCTTC.

This sequence joins TRBV29-1 and TRBJ1-1; D is unresolved. Trimming pared 6 bases from V and 0 bases from J, leaving 11 bases between. Germline V gene data show CDR1 as SQVTM and CDR2 as ANQGSEA. The CDR3 is 13 residues long. CDR3 nucleotide sequence: TGCAGCGTGATCCGGGTCGTGAACACTGAAGCTTTCTTT. Its protein product is CSVIRVVNTEAFF.